The present T cell receptor (beta chain) was sequenced within a study of vaccination effects on CD4 cells after COVID-19. Study background: The median interval between the second dose and post-vaccine sampling was 72 days.

Before any sequencing was done, the ViraFEST assay used viral peptide pools to expand antigen-specific CD4+ T cells. Upon completion of roughly ten days in culture, CD4+ T cells were isolated. All study participants received two doses of BNT162b2 or mRNA-1273 vaccine. Overall study results and limits: Late post-vaccination samples showed marked contraction of infection- and vaccine-induced clones.

Using immunoSEQ multiplex PCR, the repertoire was profiled, and TCRdb retains in-frame clones only, with some absent. The table has under 85,000 clones, more than 60% seen once. The CDR3 contains 19 residues. With V trimmed by 2 bases and J by 7 bases, 12 bases remained unmatched. A remark on this clone: What it binds is unknown.

Sequences were derived from CD4+ T cells from PBMCs cultured with HCoV-OC43 spike peptides, sampled after COVID-19 vaccination. The subset denotes: HCoV-OC43 spike overlapping peptide pool stimulation. This TCR was recovered from a human donor who received a COVID-19 vaccine. The rearrangement links TRBV23-1 to TRBJ2-1; TRBD2 matches at 15 bases. TRBV23-1 is an open reading frame whose function is uncertain. The CDR3 nucleotides are TGCGCCAGCAGTCAAACTCGGACTAGCGGGGGGGCAAAATTAAATGAGCAGTTCTTC. The encoded protein is CASSQTRTSGGAKLNEQFF.